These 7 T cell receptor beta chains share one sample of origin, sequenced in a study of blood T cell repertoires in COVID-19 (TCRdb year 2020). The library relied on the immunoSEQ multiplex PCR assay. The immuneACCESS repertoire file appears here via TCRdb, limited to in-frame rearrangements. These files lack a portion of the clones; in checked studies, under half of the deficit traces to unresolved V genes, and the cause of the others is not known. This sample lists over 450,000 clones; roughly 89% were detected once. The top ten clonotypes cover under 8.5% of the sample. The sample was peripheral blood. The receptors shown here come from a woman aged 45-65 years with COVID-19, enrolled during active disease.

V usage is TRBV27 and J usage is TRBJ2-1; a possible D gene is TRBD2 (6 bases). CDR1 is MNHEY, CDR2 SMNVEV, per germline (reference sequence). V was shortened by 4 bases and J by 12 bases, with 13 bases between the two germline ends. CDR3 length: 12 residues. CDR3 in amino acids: CASSYGGGLQFF. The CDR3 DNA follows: TGTGCCAGCAGTTATGGGGGAGGTTTGCAGTTCTTC.

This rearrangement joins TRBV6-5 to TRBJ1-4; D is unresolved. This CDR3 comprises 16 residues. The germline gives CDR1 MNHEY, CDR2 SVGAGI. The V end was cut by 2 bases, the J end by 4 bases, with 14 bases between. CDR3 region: CASSYVQAGINEKLFF. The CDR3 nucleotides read TGTGCCAGCAGTTACGTCCAGGCGGGGATTAATGAAAAACTGTTTTTT.

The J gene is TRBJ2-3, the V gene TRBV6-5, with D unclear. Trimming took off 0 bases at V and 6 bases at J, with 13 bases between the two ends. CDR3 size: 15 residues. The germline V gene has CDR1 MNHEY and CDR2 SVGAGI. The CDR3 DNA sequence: TGTGCCAGCAGTTACTCGAGGCAGCTACTGGATACGCAGTATTTT. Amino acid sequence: CASSYSRQLLDTQYF.

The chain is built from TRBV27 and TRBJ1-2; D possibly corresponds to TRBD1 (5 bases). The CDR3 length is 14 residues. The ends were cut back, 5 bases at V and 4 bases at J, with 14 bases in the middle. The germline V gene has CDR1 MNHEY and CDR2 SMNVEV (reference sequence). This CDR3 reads CASSPSGYFYGYTF. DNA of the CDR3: TGTGCCAGCAGTCCCTCAGGGTACTTCTATGGCTACACCTTC.

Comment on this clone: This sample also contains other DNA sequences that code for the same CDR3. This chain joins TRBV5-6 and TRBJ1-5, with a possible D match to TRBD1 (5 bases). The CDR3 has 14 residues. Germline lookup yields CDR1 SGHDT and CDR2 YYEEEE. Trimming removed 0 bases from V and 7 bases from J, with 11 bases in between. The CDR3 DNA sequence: TGTGCCAGCAGCTTGGGCCAGGGCGGCCAGCCCCAGCATTTT. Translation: CASSLGQGGQPQHF.

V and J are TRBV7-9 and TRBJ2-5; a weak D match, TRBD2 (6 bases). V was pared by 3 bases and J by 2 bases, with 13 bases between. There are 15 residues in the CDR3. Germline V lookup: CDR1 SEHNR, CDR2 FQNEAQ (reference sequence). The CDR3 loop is CASSFGLGLQETQYF. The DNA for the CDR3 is TGTGCCAGCAGCTTCGGACTGGGACTTCAAGAGACCCAGTACTTC.

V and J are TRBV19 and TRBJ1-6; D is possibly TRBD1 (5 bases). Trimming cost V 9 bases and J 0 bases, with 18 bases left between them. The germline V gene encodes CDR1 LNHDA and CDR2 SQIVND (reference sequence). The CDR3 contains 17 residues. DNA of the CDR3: TGTGCCAGCCGCACCGGGACTCACCGCTCCTATAATTCACCCCTCCACTTT. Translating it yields CASRTGTHRSYNSPLHF.